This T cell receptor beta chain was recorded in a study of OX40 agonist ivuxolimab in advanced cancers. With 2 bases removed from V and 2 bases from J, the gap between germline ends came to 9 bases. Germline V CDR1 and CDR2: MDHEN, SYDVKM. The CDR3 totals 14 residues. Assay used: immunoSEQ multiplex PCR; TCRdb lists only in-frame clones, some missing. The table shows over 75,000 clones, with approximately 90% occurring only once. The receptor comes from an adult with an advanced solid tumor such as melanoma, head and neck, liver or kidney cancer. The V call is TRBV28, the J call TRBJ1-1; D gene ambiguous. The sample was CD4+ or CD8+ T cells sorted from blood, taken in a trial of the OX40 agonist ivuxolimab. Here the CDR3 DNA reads TGTGCCAGCAGTTTAATACAAATTAACACTGAAGCTTTCTTT. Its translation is CASSLIQINTEAFF.